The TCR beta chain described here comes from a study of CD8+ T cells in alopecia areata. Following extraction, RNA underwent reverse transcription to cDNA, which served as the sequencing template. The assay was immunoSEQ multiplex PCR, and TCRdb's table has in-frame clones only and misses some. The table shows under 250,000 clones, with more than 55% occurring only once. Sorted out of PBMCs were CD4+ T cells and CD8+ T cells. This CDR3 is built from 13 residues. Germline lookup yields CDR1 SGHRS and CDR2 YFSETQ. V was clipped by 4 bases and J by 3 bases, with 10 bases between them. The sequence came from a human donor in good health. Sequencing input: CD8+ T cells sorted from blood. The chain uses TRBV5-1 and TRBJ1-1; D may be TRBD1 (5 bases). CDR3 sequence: CASSVSGHTEAFF. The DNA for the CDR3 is TGCGCCAGCAGCGTCTCAGGGCACACTGAAGCTTTCTTT.